This T cell receptor (beta chain) was identified in a study of OX40 agonist ivuxolimab in advanced cancers. Across the whole study: At 82.7% male, the cohort had a mean age of approximately 60 years, ranging from roughly 23 to 80.

Concerning this clone itself: The antigen is not known.

The CDR3 contains 15 residues. With 5 bases clipped from V and 0 bases from J, the junction kept 6 bases outside the gene matches. The germline V gene encodes CDR1 SGHTA and CDR2 FQGTGA. Using immunoSEQ multiplex PCR, the repertoire was profiled, and TCRdb retains in-frame clones only, with some absent. The sample lists under 50,000 clones; roughly 86% were seen once. The study's findings and limits: CD4+ and CD8+ T cells in blood underwent clonal expansion by week 6 at 0.1 to 3.0 mg/kg.

The chain joins TRBV7-3 to TRBJ2-7, with 8 nucleotides matching TRBD1. This specimen consisted of CD4+ or CD8+ T cells sorted from blood, obtained in a trial of the OX40 agonist ivuxolimab. This TCR derives from an adult with an advanced solid tumor such as melanoma, head and neck, liver or kidney cancer. The CDR3 bases are TGTGCCAGCAGCGACGGGACAGGCGCCTCCTACGAGCAGTACTTC. This gives the protein CASSDGTGASYEQYF. Using reference TRBV7-3 and TRBJ2-7 for the parts outside the CDR3, the full variable domain is GAGVSQTPSNKVTEKGKYVELRCDPISGHTALYWYRQSLGQGPEFLIYFQGTGAADDSGLPNDRFFAVRPEGSVSTLKIQRTERGDSAVYLCASSDGTGASYEQYFGPGTRLTVT.